The clone carrying this T cell receptor (beta chain) was found a few times. RNA transcripts were the source from which TCR beta CDR3 regions were amplified. HTBI-primed RT-PCR formed the first round, and a multiplex PCR formed the second. In TCRdb, the multiplex PCR reads were re-called with MiXCR into one record per CDR3 protein. The sample has a few hundred thousand distinct CDR3 sequences, roughly 39% seen once. This entry is derived from a study of Graves' ophthalmopathy and Graves' hyperthyroidism. Diagnosis was based on clinical symptoms, serum thyroxine, TRAb, thyroid ultrasound and orbital computed tomography. The CDR3 loop spans 12 amino acids. V dropped 8 bases and J dropped 6 bases, with 11 bases sitting between them.

The chain is built from TRBV12-3 or TRBV12-4 and TRBJ1-3; D is perhaps TRBD1 (5 bases). The sequenced sample was peripheral blood or thyroid tissue (not recorded which). This receptor was taken from an adult man with Graves' hyperthyroidism. The CDR3 DNA reads as TGTGCCAGCCTTAAAGGGGAAAACACCATATATTTT. It codes for CASLKGENTIYF.